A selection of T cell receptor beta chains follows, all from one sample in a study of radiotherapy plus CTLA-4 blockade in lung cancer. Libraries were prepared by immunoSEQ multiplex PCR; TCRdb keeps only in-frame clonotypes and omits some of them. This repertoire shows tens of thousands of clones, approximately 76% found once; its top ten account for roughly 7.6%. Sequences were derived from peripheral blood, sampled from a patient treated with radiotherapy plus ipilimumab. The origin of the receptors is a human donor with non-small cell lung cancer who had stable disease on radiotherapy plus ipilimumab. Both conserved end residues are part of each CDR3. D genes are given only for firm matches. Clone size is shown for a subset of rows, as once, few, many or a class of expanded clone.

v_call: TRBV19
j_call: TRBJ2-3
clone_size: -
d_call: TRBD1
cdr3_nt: TGTGCCACCACAGACAGGGTTGTAGATACGCAGTATTTT
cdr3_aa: CATTDRVVDTQYF

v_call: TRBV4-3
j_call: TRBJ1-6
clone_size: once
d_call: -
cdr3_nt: TGCGCCAGCAGCCAGGGGGCGCGGGAGGCACCCCTCCACTTT
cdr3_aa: CASSQGAREAPLHF

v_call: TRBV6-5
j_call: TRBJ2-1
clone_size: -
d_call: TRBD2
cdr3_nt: TGTGCCAGCAGACCTACTAGCGGGAGGGAGTTCTTC
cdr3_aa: CASRPTSGREFF

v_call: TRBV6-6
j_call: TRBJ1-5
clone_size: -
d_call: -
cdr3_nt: TGTGCCAGCAGCCGGGGGGCTGGCAATCAGCCCCAGCATTTT
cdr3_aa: CASSRGAGNQPQHF

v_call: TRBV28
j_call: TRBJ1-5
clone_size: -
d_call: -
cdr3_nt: TGTGCCAGCAGGGCGGCGGGTGCCCCTTATAGCAATCAGCCCCAGCATTTT
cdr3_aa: CASRAAGAPYSNQPQHF

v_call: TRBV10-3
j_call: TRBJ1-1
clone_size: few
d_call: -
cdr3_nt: TGTGCCATCAGGCACCAGGGCACTGAAGCTTTCTTT
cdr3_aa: CAIRHQGTEAFF

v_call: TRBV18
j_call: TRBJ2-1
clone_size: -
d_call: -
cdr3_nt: TGTGCCAGCTCACGGACAGACGATGAGCAGTTCTTC
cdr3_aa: CASSRTDDEQFF

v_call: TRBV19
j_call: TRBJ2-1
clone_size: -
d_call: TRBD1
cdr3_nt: TGTGCCAGTAACCCGGACAGGGGAGGGAATGAGCAGTTCTTC
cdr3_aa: CASNPDRGGNEQFF

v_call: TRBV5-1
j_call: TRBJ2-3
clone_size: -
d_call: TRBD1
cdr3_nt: TGCGCCAGCAGCACGGGACAGGGGGCTACAGATACGCAGTATTTT
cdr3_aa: CASSTGQGATDTQYF

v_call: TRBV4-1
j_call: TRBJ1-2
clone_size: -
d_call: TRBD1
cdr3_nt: TGCGCCAGCAGCCAAGGTCTTACAGGGGCGGATGGCTACACCTTC
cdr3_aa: CASSQGLTGADGYTF

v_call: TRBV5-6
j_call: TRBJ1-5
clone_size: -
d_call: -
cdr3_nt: TGTGCCAGCAGCCCAGGAAATCAGCCCCAGCATTTT
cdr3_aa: CASSPGNQPQHF

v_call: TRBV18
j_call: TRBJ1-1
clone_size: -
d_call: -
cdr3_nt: TGTGCCAGCTCACCAAGAGAGAGCACTGAAGCTTTCTTT
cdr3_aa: CASSPRESTEAFF

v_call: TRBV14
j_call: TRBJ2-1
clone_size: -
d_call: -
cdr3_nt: TGTGCCAGCAGTCCAATATTTTACAATGAGCAGTTCTTC
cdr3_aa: CASSPIFYNEQFF

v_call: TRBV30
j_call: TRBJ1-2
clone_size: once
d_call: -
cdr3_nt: TGTGCCTGGAGTGGCAGAATCCGCCTCAACTATGGCTACACCTTC
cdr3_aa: CAWSGRIRLNYGYTF

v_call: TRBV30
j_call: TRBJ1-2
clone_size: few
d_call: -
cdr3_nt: TGTGCCTGGACCGCCGGGCTAAGAAACACGGAGGGATATGGCTACACCTTC
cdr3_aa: CAWTAGLRNTEGYGYTF

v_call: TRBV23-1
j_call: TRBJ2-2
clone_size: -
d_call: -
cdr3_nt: TGCGCCAGCAGTCAATCCGGACGGCAAACGAACACCGGGGAGCTGTTTTTT
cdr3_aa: CASSQSGRQTNTGELFF